This T cell receptor (beta chain) was captured in a study of blood T cell repertoires in COVID-19. Study background: Material from acute and convalescent COVID-19 was sourced from the United States, Italy and Spain.

Adults between roughly 18 and 90 years of age took part from 20 to 25 US areas. Cohorts were determined from participant-reported clinical history. Measured with immunoSEQ multiplex PCR; TCRdb has only the in-frame clones, and not every one. The sample holds a few hundred thousand clones, roughly 91% seen once. CDR1 and CDR2 (germline): SGHRS, YFSETQ. CDR3 length: 13 residues. The V gene end was trimmed by 5 bases and the J gene end by 4 bases; junction bases not matched to a gene: 5. Input material: PBMCs or T cells enriched from blood (not recorded which). The chain has TRBV5-1 and TRBJ1-1; 7 bases are a match to TRBD1. The receptor was derived from a woman aged 30 to 39 who had recovered from COVID-19. The CDR3 here is CASRDRVGTEAFF. CDR3 sequence (DNA): TGCGCCAGCAGAGACAGGGTTGGCACTGAAGCTTTCTTT.